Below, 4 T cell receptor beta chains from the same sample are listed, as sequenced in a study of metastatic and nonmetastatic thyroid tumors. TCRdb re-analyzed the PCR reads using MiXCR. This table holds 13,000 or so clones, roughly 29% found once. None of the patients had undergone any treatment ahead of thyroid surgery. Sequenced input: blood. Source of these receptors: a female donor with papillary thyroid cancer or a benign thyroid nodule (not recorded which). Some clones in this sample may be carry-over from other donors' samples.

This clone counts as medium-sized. The CDR3 reads CASSYYRDTQYF. CDR3 sequence (DNA): TGTGCCAGCAGTTATTACAGAGATACGCAGTATTTT. This rearrangement joins TRBV6-2 or TRBV6-3 to TRBJ2-3; D gene unclear. The CDR3 consists of 12 residues. Trimming cost V 3 bases and J 5 bases, with 6 bases left between them. Germline V gene data show CDR1 as MNHEY and CDR2 as SVGEGT.

DNA of the CDR3: TGCAGTGCTATGCGACTTGGAGGGCAGCCCCAGCATTTT. Protein product: CSAMRLGGQPQHF. The rearrangement uses TRBV20-1 and TRBJ1-5, with D unresolved. The CDR3 has 13 amino acids. Germline loops: CDR1 DFQATT, CDR2 SNEGSKA (reference sequence). V lost 4 bases and J 7 bases, leaving 14 bases between the germline ends.

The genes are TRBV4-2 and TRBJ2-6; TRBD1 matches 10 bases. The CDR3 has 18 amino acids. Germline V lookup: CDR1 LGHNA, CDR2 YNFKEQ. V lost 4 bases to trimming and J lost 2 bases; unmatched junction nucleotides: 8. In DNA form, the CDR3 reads TGTGCCAGCAGCCCGCCCGGGACAGGGGCTACTGGGGCCAACGTCCTGACTTTC. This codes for CASSPPGTGATGANVLTF.

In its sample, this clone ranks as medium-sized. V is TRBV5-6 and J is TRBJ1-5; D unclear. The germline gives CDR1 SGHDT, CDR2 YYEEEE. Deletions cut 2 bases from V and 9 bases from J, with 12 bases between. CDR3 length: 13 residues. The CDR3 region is CASSLRGLSPQHF. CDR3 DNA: TGTGCCAGCAGCTTAAGAGGGTTATCGCCCCAGCATTTT. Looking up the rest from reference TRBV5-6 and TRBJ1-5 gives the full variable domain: DAGVTQSPTHLIKTRGQQVTLRCSPKSGHDTVSWYQQALGQGPQFIFQYYEEEERQRGNFPDRFSGHQFPNYSSELNVNALLLGDSALYLCASSLRGLSPQHFGDGTRLSIL.